This is a list of T cell receptor beta chains from one sample in a study of CD8 T cells in Susac syndrome. TCRdb recomputed calls from the immunoSEQ multiplex PCR reads with MiXCR, one row per CDR3 protein. The sample holds 150,000 to 200,000 distinct CDR3 sequences; around 94% are singletons and the top ten take about 0.13%. Specimen: CD4+ T cells from PBMCs. Receptors were obtained from a human donor in good health. Both conserved end residues are part of each CDR3. A D gene is named only where the DNA matches it firmly. Size values are once, few and many counts, or a class for expanded clones, and some rows have none.

D gene | clone size | J gene | V gene | CDR3 DNA | CDR3 protein
- | - | TRBJ2-7 | TRBV24-1 | TGTGCCACCGACGAGCAGTACTTC | CATDEQYF
- | - | TRBJ2-7 | TRBV4-2 | TGTGCCAGCAGCCAAGGGATCTCCTACGAGCAGTACTTC | CASSQGISYEQYF
- | - | TRBJ2-3 | TRBV29-1 | TGCATCGTGTCCGGGAAGGCTTCAGATACGCAGTATTTT | CIVSGKASDTQYF
- | - | TRBJ2-5 | TRBV12-3/TRBV12-4 | TGTGCCAGCAGTTCCCACCCGAAGACCCAGTACTTC | CASSSHPKTQYF
- | few | TRBJ2-7 | TRBV6-1 | TGTGCCAGCAGTTCAAACAGGGCCCCCTACGAGCAGTACTTC | CASSSNRAPYEQYF
TRBD2 | - | TRBJ2-7 | TRBV7-2 | TGTGCCAGCAGCTCACGACTAGCGGGGGGCTACGAGCAGTACTTC | CASSSRLAGGYEQYF
TRBD2 | - | TRBJ2-3 | TRBV4-3 | TGCGCCAGCAGCCAAGCAGCGGGGGGGCCAAATACGCAGTATTTT | CASSQAAGGPNTQYF
TRBD2 | - | TRBJ2-5 | TRBV30 | TGTGCCTGGAGTGTGTGGGGAGGGAGGCAAGAGACCCAGTACTTC | CAWSVWGGRQETQYF
TRBD2 | - | TRBJ2-7 | TRBV4-3 | TGCGCCAGCAGCCAAGCGGCGGGGGAAACCTACGAGCAGTACTTC | CASSQAAGETYEQYF
TRBD1 | - | TRBJ2-5 | TRBV29-1 | TGCAGCGTTGGTACTTCGACAGGGGGCGCGGAGACCCAGTACTTC | CSVGTSTGGAETQYF
TRBD1 | - | TRBJ1-6 | TRBV20-1 | TGCAGTGCTAGAGATCCAGGGGGTACGGCTTATTCACCCCTCCACTTT | CSARDPGGTAYSPLHF
- | - | TRBJ1-2 | TRBV4-3 | TGCGCCAGCAGCCAAGACGTGGGACATAGCTCTGGTGGCTACACCTTC | CASSQDVGHSSGGYTF
- | - | TRBJ2-3 | TRBV28 | TGTGCCAGCAGTTTTACCCGGGGGGCGGATACGCAGTATTTT | CASSFTRGADTQYF
- | - | TRBJ2-4 | TRBV7-2 | TGTGCCAGCAGCGGCAGCGAGGGAAACATTCAGTACTTC | CASSGSEGNIQYF
- | once | TRBJ2-7 | TRBV5-4 | TGTGCCAGCAGCCCGGACGCGGGCTACGAGCAGTACTTC | CASSPDAGYEQYF
TRBD1 | - | TRBJ1-4 | TRBV4-3 | TGCGCCAGCAGCCCCACAGGGGGCTACGATGAAAAACTGTTTTTT | CASSPTGGYDEKLFF
- | - | TRBJ1-5 | TRBV6-5 | TGTGCCAGCAGTTACTCAGCAGTTAGCAATCAGCCCCAGCATTTT | CASSYSAVSNQPQHF
TRBD2 | - | TRBJ2-5 | TRBV27 | TGTGCCAGCAGACGACTAGCGGGGGGGAATCAAGAGACCCAGTACTTC | CASRRLAGGNQETQYF
- | - | TRBJ2-5 | TRBV3-1 | TGTGCCAGCCGACTAACTCAAGAGACCCAGTACTTC | CASRLTQETQYF
TRBD1 | - | TRBJ2-7 | TRBV6-2/TRBV6-3 | TGTGCCAGCAGTTGGGACAGGGCCTACGAGCAGTACTTC | CASSWDRAYEQYF
- | - | TRBJ2-1 | TRBV5-1 | TGCGCCAGCAGCTTGGAGGGGGGGCTGAATGAGCAGTTCTTC | CASSLEGGLNEQFF
- | - | TRBJ2-5 | TRBV10-3 | TGTGCCATCAGTGACAGGGGATCCCAAGAGACCCAGTACTTC | CAISDRGSQETQYF
TRBD2 | - | TRBJ2-1 | TRBV3-1 | TGTGCCAGCAGCCACCTTAGCGGGGGGCCTGGGGATGAGCAGTTCTTC | CASSHLSGGPGDEQFF
- | - | TRBJ2-5 | TRBV20-1 | TGCAGTGCTAGTGCATCTAGGGGGAGTAACCAAGAGACCCAGTACTTC | CSASASRGSNQETQYF
TRBD1 | - | TRBJ1-1 | TRBV4-2 | TGTGCCAGCAGCCACCCTGATGACAGGGGGCGAGAGACTGAAGCTTTCTTT | CASSHPDDRGRETEAFF
TRBD1 | - | TRBJ2-1 | TRBV29-1 | TGCAGCGTTGGGACAGGGGCTTCTAATGAGCAGTTCTTC | CSVGTGASNEQFF
- | - | TRBJ2-7 | TRBV27 | TGTGCCAGCAGTTGGTCCGGGGCCGGGTTCGGCGAGCAGTACTTC | CASSWSGAGFGEQYF
- | once | TRBJ2-5 | TRBV5-1 | TGCGCCAGCAGCTTGGGGCAGCCTTTGGCGGAGACCCAGTACTTC | CASSLGQPLAETQYF
TRBD2 | - | TRBJ2-4 | TRBV29-1 | TGCAGCGTTAGGACTAGCGGGGGGGCCTGGTCCAAAAACATTCAGTACTTC | CSVRTSGGAWSKNIQYF
- | - | TRBJ2-5 | TRBV12-3/TRBV12-4 | TGTGCCAGCAAGGGGTCAGAGACCCAGTACTTC | CASKGSETQYF
TRBD1 | - | TRBJ2-1 | TRBV28 | TGTGCCAGCAGACCGGGACAGGGCTATGAGCAGTTCTTC | CASRPGQGYEQFF
TRBD1 | - | TRBJ2-3 | TRBV18 | TGTGCCAGCTCACCAGGCCGACAGGGGAACTCGGAGTTT | CASSPGRQGNSEF
TRBD1 | - | TRBJ2-3 | TRBV2 | TGTGCCAGCAGGACAGGGTTAGATACGCAGTATTTT | CASRTGLDTQYF
- | - | TRBJ2-5 | TRBV25-1 | TGTGCCAGCAGTGGCGGGTATAGGAACAACTTAGAGACCCAGTACTTC | CASSGGYRNNLETQYF
- | - | TRBJ2-7 | TRBV5-1 | TGCGCCAGCAGCTTGGTTTCGGGGAAGAACGAGCAGTACTTC | CASSLVSGKNEQYF
- | - | TRBJ2-3 | TRBV13 | TGTGCCAGCAGCCTCCGTGTGGCAGATACGCAGTATTTT | CASSLRVADTQYF
- | - | TRBJ2-2 | TRBV4-3 | TGCGCCAGCAGCCAAGAATGGGGAGAACCTTACCCGGAGCTGTTTTTT | CASSQEWGEPYPELFF
- | - | TRBJ2-7 | TRBV15 | TGTGCCACCAGCAGGGAAAAAGGGAAATACGAGCAGTACTTC | CATSREKGKYEQYF
- | - | TRBJ1-5 | TRBV7-2 | TGTGCCAGCAGCATAGACCCGGTTCGGAATCAGCCCCAGCATTTT | CASSIDPVRNQPQHF
TRBD1 | - | TRBJ1-2 | TRBV27 | TGTGCCAGCAGTTTATCGGGACAGGGCGACTATGGCTACACCTTC | CASSLSGQGDYGYTF
- | - | TRBJ1-2 | TRBV2 | TGTGCCAGCAGTGGGGATTCTGACGGCTACACCTTC | CASSGDSDGYTF
- | - | TRBJ1-1 | TRBV20-1 | TGCAGTGCTAGAGATTTGGGGAGGGACACTGAAGCTTTCTTT | CSARDLGRDTEAFF
- | - | TRBJ1-5 | TRBV6-2/TRBV6-3 | TGTGCCAGCAGCCCACTCCGGGACCGCAATCAGCCCCAGCATTTT | CASSPLRDRNQPQHF
- | - | TRBJ1-2 | TRBV4-3 | TGCGCCAGCAGCCTCGGAGGGGCGGATGGCTACACCTTC | CASSLGGADGYTF
TRBD2 | - | TRBJ2-5 | TRBV5-4 | TGTGCCAGCAGCGATAAAGCGGGGTCGGGAGAGACCCAGTACTTC | CASSDKAGSGETQYF
- | - | TRBJ2-1 | TRBV15 | TGTGCCACCAGCACCGCCGCCCAGGGAAATGAGCAGTTCTTC | CATSTAAQGNEQFF
- | - | TRBJ2-3 | TRBV12-3/TRBV12-4 | TGTGCCAGCAGTTTCCAGGGGTACACAGATACGCAGTATTTT | CASSFQGYTDTQYF
- | - | TRBJ1-6 | TRBV4-3 | TGCGCCAGCAGCCAAGAGTGGGCAGGGGAATCACCCCTCCACTTT | CASSQEWAGESPLHF
- | once | TRBJ1-3 | TRBV29-1 | TGCAGCGTTGAGGGGACGTCTGGAAACACCATATATTTT | CSVEGTSGNTIYF
TRBD2 | once | TRBJ2-3 | TRBV6-6 | TGTGCCAGCAGTTCGGTAGCGGGGCCTTGGGATACGCAGTATTTT | CASSSVAGPWDTQYF
TRBD1 | - | TRBJ2-1 | TRBV5-4 | TGTGCCAGCAGCTCCGGACAGGCCACCTACAATGAGCAGTTCTTC | CASSSGQATYNEQFF